The entry that follows covers one TCR beta chain sequence. Its recognized antigen is unknown. Per-base qualities were not stored, and no clone one base away is much larger. The CDR3 numbers 13 residues from cysteine through phenylalanine. Kept here is only the CDR3 DNA, which spans 39 bases and is read in frame from base 1. The trim is 3 bases for V and 0 bases for J, with a gap of 5 bases between the germline ends. The germline V gene (reference sequence) provides CDR1 MNHEY and CDR2 SMNVEV. This entry belongs to a study of vaccination effects on CD4 cells after COVID-19 (dated by TCRdb to between 2022 and 2023). Context from the whole study: Across the study, the median time from the second dose to post-vaccine sampling was 72 days (range 14 to 241). SARS-CoV-2 spike-specific CD4+ TCR repertoires were compared before and after mRNA vaccination in COVID-19 convalescent patients and in infection-naive vaccine recipients. Cultures from other donors in the study were sequenced using the Oncomine TCR Beta short-read assay on an Illumina iSeq 100. The full study included approximately nine COVID-19 convalescent patients and several SARS-CoV-2-naive healthy vaccine recipients. Study-wide conclusions, independent of this receptor: Clones induced by infection and clones induced by vaccination both contracted markedly at late timepoints after vaccination, which fits with T cell responses waning over time. In healthy vaccine recipients, vaccine-induced clones were almost all SARS-CoV-2 mono-reactive, with only 1 of 255 being cross-reactive with common cold coronaviruses. The study was limited by a small number of convalescent patients and lacked early post-infection timepoints.

Receptor libraries were prepared by the immunoSEQ multiplex PCR assay. DNA from the CD4+ T cells that had been cultured and isolated underwent TCR beta CDR3 sequencing. In the paper's pipeline: Non-productive TCR sequences were removed, reads were trimmed to the CDR3 region, and CDR3s of at least 7 amino acids were retained. The MANAFEST web app was used to identify antigen-specific clonotypes by comparing expansion in peptide wells with expansion in reference cultures. Positive clones required FDR<0.05 expansion versus reference and all other wells, odds ratio above 5, and frequency above 0.1% in two replicate wells. Clonotypes significantly expanded in SARS-CoV-2 spike wells and in at least one common cold coronavirus spike condition were defined as cross-reactive. CDR3 similarity was assessed by Levenshtein distance using the stringdist R package, and unrooted trees were constructed with ape in R 3.6.1. TCRdb re-hosts the immuneACCESS table, in-frame sequences only. Its copies lack some clones; in the studies checked, an unresolved V gene accounts for under half of them, and the cause for the rest is not known. V and J calls and clone size are those listed in that table; D and trimming were worked out from the DNA. This sample gives roughly 70,000 clones in total; roughly 79% of them show up just once. In total, the top ten clones hold about 0.86% of the sample.

In the ViraFEST assay, PBMC were stimulated with viral peptide pools, and TCR sequencing was then used to find antigen-specific CD4+ T cell clonotypes based on their expansion. After 10 days of culture, CD4+ T cells were isolated with the EasySep CD4+ T cell isolation kit. Each participant received two doses of an mRNA SARS-CoV-2 vaccine, either BNT162b2 or mRNA-1273. Negative nucleocapsid antibody results before and after vaccination confirmed that the healthy vaccine recipients had no prior SARS-CoV-2 infection. About 1.8 million PBMC per well were cultured with 9 to 10 ug/ml peptides in IMDM containing around 5% human AB serum, approximately 10 IU/ml IL-2 and gentamicin. On days 3 and 7, half of the culture medium was replaced with fresh IL-2-containing medium. Unless otherwise noted, each peptide stimulation condition was cultured in triplicate wells. Using Ficoll-Paque Plus gradient centrifugation, PBMC were separated from whole blood and then either used fresh or cryopreserved at -140C. Overlapping peptide pools spanned the spike proteins of SARS-CoV-2 and the common cold coronaviruses HCoV-NL63, HCoV-OC43 and HCoV-229E. The QIAamp micro DNA kit was used to extract genomic DNA from the cultured CD4+ T cells.

This clonotype originated in a human donor who received a COVID-19 vaccine. The chain is assembled from TRBV27 and TRBJ2-5; no D gene can be assigned with confidence. Sequencing used CD4+ T cells from PBMCs cultured with HCoV-OC43 spike peptides, obtained after COVID-19 vaccination. The cell subset or site label on this specimen signifies: HCoV-OC43 spike overlapping peptide pool stimulation. The CDR3 loop reads CASSFKYQETQYF. The bases read TGTGCCAGCAGTTTCAAGTACCAAGAGACCCAGTACTTC.